Shown below are 18 T cell receptor beta chains from a single sample sequenced in a study of blood T cell repertoires in COVID-19. Only in-frame clones appear in the TCRdb table, and some are missing; sequencing was by immunoSEQ multiplex PCR. In the table there are about 15,000 clones, more than 70% of which are singletons. The sequenced sample consisted of peripheral blood. Receptor source: a human donor in a cohort sampled during active COVID-19.

CDR3 sequence reads: CASSPDRNYGYTF. DNA of the CDR3: TGTGCCAGCAGCCCTGACAGGAACTATGGCTACACCTTC. The rearrangement uses TRBV5-4 and TRBJ1-2, with D possibly being TRBD1 (6 bases). The germline V gene has CDR1 SGHNT and CDR2 YYREEE (reference sequence). This CDR3 region has 13 residues. The V gene lost 4 bases and the J gene lost 2 bases, with 9 bases spanning the gap.

CDR3 protein: CASSQVRGATQNQETQYF. CDR3 bases: TGTGCCAGCAGCCAAGTCCGGGGGGCAACCCAAAACCAAGAGACCCAGTACTTC. The rearrangement uses TRBV4-2 and TRBJ2-5; tentatively, D is TRBD2 (7 bases). CDR1 and CDR2 from the germline V gene are LGHNA and YNFKEQ. Trimming took off 1 base at V and 0 bases at J, with 18 bases between the two ends. CDR3 length: 18 amino acids.

The CDR3 spells CASSPNPQGNGNTIYF. The CDR3 DNA is TGTGCCAGCTCACCGAACCCACAGGGTAATGGAAACACCATATATTTT. The chain is built from TRBV18 and TRBJ1-3, with a possible D match to TRBD1 (6 bases). CDR1 and CDR2 (germline): KGHSH, LQKENI. Trimming shortened V by 3 bases and J by 3 bases, and 15 bases separated the two germline ends. CDR3 size: 16 residues.

This chain links TRBV19 with TRBJ1-5, with unresolved D. The V and J ends lost 3 bases and 4 bases respectively, with 7 bases between them. The CDR3 contains 13 residues. Germline V gives CDR1 LNHDA, CDR2 SQIVND (reference sequence). The CDR3 DNA is TGTGCCAGTAGTATGTTACGGAATCAGCCCCAGCATTTT. Translated, it gives CASSMLRNQPQHF.

This chain connects TRBV5-1 to TRBJ2-7; 8 nucleotides agree with TRBD1. This CDR3 is 12 amino acids long. The V gene's germline CDR1 is SGHRS and CDR2 YFSETQ. V trimming: 3 bases; J trimming: 4 bases; junction bases outside the gene matches: 0. The CDR3 sequence is CASSWTGYEQYF. The CDR3 DNA is TGCGCCAGCAGCTGGACAGGGTACGAGCAGTACTTC.

The gene calls are TRBV29-1 and TRBJ2-5, with a tentative D call TRBD1 (6 bases). The CDR3 totals 12 residues. Germline values: CDR1 SQVTM, CDR2 ANQGSEA. The V end was cut by 7 bases, the J end by 2 bases, with 11 bases between. For the CDR3, the DNA is TGCAGCGCCCGGACAGCACAAGAGACCCAGTACTTC. It codes for CSARTAQETQYF.

This rearrangement joins TRBV7-2 to TRBJ2-5; TRBD1 is a possible D gene (6 bases). V was cut by 2 bases and J by 5 bases, with 12 bases left in between. The CDR3 spans 14 residues. Germline V lookup: CDR1 SGHTA, CDR2 FQGNSA. The CDR3 DNA reads as TGTGCCAGCAGCTTAATTCAGGGGAAGGAGACCCAGTACTTC. Translating gives CASSLIQGKETQYF.

The rearrangement links TRBV11-1 to TRBJ2-1; 9 bases agree with TRBD1. The CDR3 has 16 amino acids. The germline V gene has CDR1 SGHAT and CDR2 FQDESV (reference sequence). V trimming: 5 bases; J trimming: 1 base; junction bases outside the gene matches: 6. The CDR3 coding sequence is TGTGCCAGCAGCGGCCGGGACAGGGTTTCCTACAATGAGCAGTTCTTC. It codes for CASSGRDRVSYNEQFF. Variable domain in full (rest from reference TRBV11-1 and TRBJ2-1): EAEVAQSPRYKITEKSQAVAFWCDPISGHATLYWYRQILGQGPELLVQFQDESVVDDSQLPKDRFSAERLKGVDSTLKIQPAELGDSAMYLCASSGRDRVSYNEQFFGPGTRLTVL.

The chain carries TRBV24-1 and TRBJ2-1; 9 bases map to TRBD2. The CDR3 totals 14 residues. The V and J ends lost 4 bases and 10 bases, in that order; junction bases with no gene match: 7. Germline V CDR1 and CDR2: KGHDR, SFDVKD. CDR3 nucleotide sequence: TGTGCCACCAGTGACCGATTAAGCGGGGGGGAGCAGTTCTTC. Translated: CATSDRLSGGEQFF.

This clone showed up just once. This sequence joins TRBV27 and TRBJ2-5, with a possible D match to TRBD2 (5 bases). V lost 6 bases to trimming and J lost 1 base, with 12 bases between them. CDR3 size: 14 residues. The germline CDR1 and CDR2 sequences are MNHEY and SMNVEV (reference sequence). DNA of the CDR3: TGTGCCAGCAGGCGCCTGGGAGCCCAAGAGACCCAGTACTTC. Amino acids: CASRRLGAQETQYF.

J is TRBJ1-1 and V is TRBV27; 7 bases match TRBD1. The CDR3 contains 14 residues. Looked up from germline, CDR1 is MNHEY and CDR2 is SMNVEV (reference sequence). V shed 4 bases and J 0 bases; nucleotides not matched to a gene: 2. The CDR3 DNA follows: TGTGCCAGCAGTTCGACAGGGCTGAACACTGAAGCTTTCTTT. It codes for CASSSTGLNTEAFF.

V gene TRBV10-2 combines with J gene TRBJ1-1; TRBD1 aligns across 9 bases. Germline CDR1 and CDR2: WSHSY and SAAADI. The CDR3 length is 14 residues. The V gene end was trimmed by 6 bases and the J gene end by 5 bases; junction bases not matched to a gene: 7. In nucleotides, the CDR3 is TGCGCCAGCAGAGAGACAGGGGGATGGACTGAAGCTTTCTTT. This sequence encodes CASRETGGWTEAFF.

The chain is built from TRBV5-4 and TRBJ2-2, with D perhaps matching TRBD1 (6 bases). Per germline, CDR1 SGHNT and CDR2 YYREEE (reference sequence). Trimming cost V 1 base and J 8 bases, with 15 bases left between them. This CDR3 contains 15 residues. CDR3: CASSLTGSVSGELFF. Here the CDR3 DNA reads TGTGCCAGCAGCTTGACAGGGTCGGTATCGGGGGAGCTGTTTTTT.

This chain joins TRBV11-3 and TRBJ2-5; D is uncertain. In germline, CDR1 is SGHNT, CDR2 YENEEA. Trimming removed 5 bases at V and 4 bases at J, with 17 bases between. CDR3 length equals 15 residues. The DNA for the CDR3 is TGTGCCAGCAGCCGAGGCGCCCAGACCACAGAGACCCAGTACTTC. Translated, it gives CASSRGAQTTETQYF.

Within the sample, this clone is medium-sized (0.01 to 0.1%). This chain uses TRBV30 with TRBJ2-2; no clear D. Germline assignment: CDR1 GTSNPN and CDR2 SVGIG (reference sequence). V lost 0 bases to trimming and J lost 2 bases, with 4 bases between them. The CDR3 runs to 13 residues. In DNA, the CDR3 is TGTGCCTGGAGTGTCCTAAACACCGGGGAGCTGTTTTTT. Its protein product is CAWSVLNTGELFF. Full variable domain (outside the CDR3, taken from reference TRBV30 and TRBJ2-2): SQTIHQWPATLVQPVGSPLSLECTVEGTSNPNLYWYRQAAGRGLQLLFYSVGIGQISSEVPQNLSASRPQDRQFILSSKKLLLSDSGFYLCAWSVLNTGELFFGEGSRLTVL.

J is TRBJ1-1 and V is TRBV7-9; 7 nucleotides align to TRBD1. This CDR3 spans 14 amino acids. J gave up 2 bases and V 10 bases, and 10 bases lay outside the gene matches. Germline CDR1 reads SEHNR; CDR2 reads FQNEAQ (reference sequence). The CDR3 DNA is TGTGCCACCCCGAGGGGGCCCGGCAACACTGAAGCTTTCTTT. It is translated as CATPRGPGNTEAFF.

The chain combines TRBV29-1 with TRBJ2-5, with D maybe TRBD2 (6 bases). This CDR3 has 13 residues. The V and J ends lost 8 bases and 7 bases respectively, with 20 bases between them. Germline CDR1 and CDR2: SQVTM and ANQGSEA. The CDR3 loop reads CSWLGGTQGTQYF. CDR3 nucleotide sequence: TGCAGCTGGCTCGGGGGAACCCAGGGGACCCAGTACTTC.

The chain couples TRBV5-4 to TRBJ2-2; 16 bases align to TRBD2. CDR1 is SGHNT and CDR2 is YYREEE in the germline V gene (reference sequence). This CDR3 is built from 18 residues. Germline trimming cut 4 bases from V and 4 bases from J; bases unmatched to any gene: 7. The CDR3 region has the DNA TGTGCCAGCAGCCACGGGACTAGCGGGGGGGCGTTCACCGGGGAGCTGTTTTTT. As protein: CASSHGTSGGAFTGELFF.